This entry features one TCR beta chain sequence. This record comes from a study of blood T cell repertoires in COVID-19. Libraries were prepared by immunoSEQ multiplex PCR; TCRdb keeps only in-frame clonotypes and omits some of them. This sample has some 140,000 clones; about four fifths occur once, and the top ten carry less than 30%. The V gene lost 2 bases and the J gene lost 4 bases, with 14 bases spanning the gap. The germline V gene has CDR1 ENHRY and CDR2 SYGVKD. The CDR3 spans 15 residues. The sample consisted of peripheral blood. The clonotype was recovered from a woman between 55 and 75 years old with acute or convalescent COVID-19. The chain has TRBV10-3 and TRBJ1-2; D ambiguous. CDR3 DNA sequence: TGTGCCATCAGTGAGAAACGCGACGGGTTCTATGGCTACACCTTC. It codes for CAISEKRDGFYGYTF.